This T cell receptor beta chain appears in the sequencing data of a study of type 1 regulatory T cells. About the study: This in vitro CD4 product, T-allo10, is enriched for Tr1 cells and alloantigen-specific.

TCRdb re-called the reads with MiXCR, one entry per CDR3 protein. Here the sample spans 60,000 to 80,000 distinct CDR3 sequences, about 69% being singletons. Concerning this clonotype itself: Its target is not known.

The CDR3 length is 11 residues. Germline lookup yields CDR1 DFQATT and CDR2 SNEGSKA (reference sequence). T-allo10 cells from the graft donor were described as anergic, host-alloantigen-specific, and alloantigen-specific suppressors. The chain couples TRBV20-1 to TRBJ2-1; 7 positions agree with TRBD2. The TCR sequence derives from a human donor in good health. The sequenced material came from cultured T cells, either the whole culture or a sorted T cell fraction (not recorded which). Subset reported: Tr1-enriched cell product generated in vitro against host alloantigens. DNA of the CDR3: TGCAGAGCGGGAAACTACAATGAGCAGTTCTTC. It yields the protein CRAGNYNEQFF.